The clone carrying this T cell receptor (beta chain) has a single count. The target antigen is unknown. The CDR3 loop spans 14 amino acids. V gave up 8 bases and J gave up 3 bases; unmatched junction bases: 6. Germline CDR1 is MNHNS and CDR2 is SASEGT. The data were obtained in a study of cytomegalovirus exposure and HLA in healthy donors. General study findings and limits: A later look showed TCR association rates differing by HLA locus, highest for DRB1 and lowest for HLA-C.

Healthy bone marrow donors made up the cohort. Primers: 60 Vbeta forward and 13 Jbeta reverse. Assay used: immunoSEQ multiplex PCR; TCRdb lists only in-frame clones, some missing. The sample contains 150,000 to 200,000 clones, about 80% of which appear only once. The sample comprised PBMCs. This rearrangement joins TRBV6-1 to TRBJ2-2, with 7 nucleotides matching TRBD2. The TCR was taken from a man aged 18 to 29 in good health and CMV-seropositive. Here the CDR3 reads CASSGEGHTGELFF. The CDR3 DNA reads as TGTGCCAGCTCGGGGGAGGGGCACACCGGGGAGCTGTTTTTT.